The table lists the clone carrying this T cell receptor (beta chain) with a count of one. Its antigen is still unknown. This specimen comes from a study of vaccination effects on CD4 cells after COVID-19. Background on the study: The median interval between the second dose and post-vaccine sampling was 72 days.

Following culture for ten to eleven days, CD4+ T cells were isolated. Vaccination of participants consisted of two doses of either the BNT162b2 or mRNA-1273 vaccine. Losses at the gene ends were 6 bases for V and 8 bases for J; bases not matched to a gene: 3. Germline V gene sequence: CDR1 MNHEY, CDR2 SMNVEV (reference sequence). The CDR3 length is 11 residues. The table came from immunoSEQ multiplex PCR; TCRdb's copy has only in-frame clones and leaves some out. The sample lists around 69,000 clones, 70% to 80% occurring once. Regarding the study as a whole: From healthy vaccinees, only 1 of 255 vaccine-induced clones also reacted to common cold coronaviruses.

The chain couples TRBV27 to TRBJ1-1; TRBD1 agrees at 7 bases. The sequences come from CD4+ T cells from PBMCs cultured without peptide, collected after COVID-19 vaccination. This receptor was obtained from a human donor who received a COVID-19 vaccine. CDR3 bases: TGTGCCAGCAGGGGACAGACAGAAGCTTTCTTT. This sequence encodes CASRGQTEAFF.